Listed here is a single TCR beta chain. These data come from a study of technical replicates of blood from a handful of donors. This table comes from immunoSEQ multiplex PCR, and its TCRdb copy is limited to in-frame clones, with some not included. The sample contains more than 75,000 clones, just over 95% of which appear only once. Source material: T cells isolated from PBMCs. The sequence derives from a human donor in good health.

In nucleotides, the CDR3 is TGTGCCAGCAGCTTGACAGGGACCTCCTACAATGAGCAGTTCTTC. Amino acids: CASSLTGTSYNEQFF. The chain couples TRBV7-2 to TRBJ2-1; 7 bases are a match to TRBD1. Germline loops: CDR1 SGHTA, CDR2 FQGNSA. The CDR3 totals 15 residues. Trimming took 3 bases from V and 0 from J; bases not matched to a gene: 2. The complete variable domain, with remaining parts taken from reference TRBV7-2 and TRBJ2-1, reads GAGVSQSPSNKVTEKGKDVELRCDPISGHTALYWYRQSLGQGLEFLIYFQGNSAPDKSGLPSDRFSAERTGGSVSTLTIQRTQQEDSAVYLCASSLTGTSYNEQFFGPGTRLTVL.